The 16 T cell receptor beta chains presented below share a single source sample, sequenced in a study of cytomegalovirus exposure and HLA in healthy donors. The PCR used 60 Vbeta and 13 Jbeta primers. The table came from immunoSEQ multiplex PCR; TCRdb's copy has only in-frame clones and leaves some out. This sample has about 140,000 clones, with roughly 80% found just once. Sequencing was performed on PBMCs. Receptors originate from a male donor in good health and CMV-seronegative.

This chain connects TRBV9 to TRBJ2-7, with no clear D. V gave up 5 bases and J gave up 4 bases, with 10 bases separating them. Looked up from germline, CDR1 is SGDLS and CDR2 is YYNGEE. The CDR3 spans 12 residues. CDR3 loop: CASRALEYEQYF. The CDR3 DNA follows: TGTGCCAGCAGGGCGTTGGAGTACGAGCAGTACTTC.

The CDR3 protein is CSGNRDRGDEQFF. The CDR3 DNA reads TGCAGCGGCAACCGGGACAGGGGCGATGAGCAGTTCTTC. V gene TRBV29-1 combines with J gene TRBJ2-1; 10 bases align to TRBD1. Per the germline V gene, CDR1 is SQVTM and CDR2 is ANQGSEA. J was trimmed by 8 bases and V by 7 bases; bases with no gene match: 8. There are 13 residues in the CDR3.

This clone was seen once. The CDR3 protein is CASSLSLAGGLETQYF. CDR3 sequence (DNA): TGTGCCAGCAGCTTAAGCCTAGCGGGGGGGTTAGAGACCCAGTACTTC. The chain links TRBV7-2 to TRBJ2-5; 12 bases map to TRBD2. The junction had 5 bases not matched to a gene; V was cut back by 2 bases and J by 4 bases. The CDR3 spans 16 residues. Germline loops: CDR1 SGHTA, CDR2 FQGNSA.

This clone appeared a few times. J is TRBJ1-4 and V is TRBV29-1; TRBD1 matches 7 bases. This CDR3 region has 14 residues. In germline, CDR1 is SQVTM, CDR2 ANQGSEA. J gave up 8 bases and V 2 bases, and 8 bases lay outside the gene matches. The CDR3 DNA is TGCAGCGTTGAACAGGCAGGGGGAGGAGAAAAACTGTTTTTT. Protein product: CSVEQAGGGEKLFF.

This chain links TRBV4-3 with TRBJ1-2, with TRBD1 matching over 7 bases. J gave up 2 bases and V 1 base, and 4 bases lay outside the gene matches. Germline assignment: CDR1 LGHNA and CDR2 YSLEER. The CDR3 runs to 15 residues. The CDR3 sequence is CASSQGSQGNYGYTF. The CDR3 nucleotides read TGCGCCAGCAGCCAAGGTTCACAGGGGAACTATGGCTACACCTTC.

The rearrangement joins TRBV7-3 to TRBJ2-7; 9 positions agree with TRBD1. Trimming took 6 bases from V and 6 from J; bases not matched to a gene: 6. Germline V gene sequence: CDR1 SGHTA, CDR2 FQGTGA. This CDR3 region has 13 residues. The CDR3 DNA follows: TGTGCCAGCAGTCTTACGACAGGGGGCGAGCAGTACTTC. It is translated as CASSLTTGGEQYF.

The chain is built from TRBV7-9 and TRBJ1-2; possibly TRBD1 for D (5 bases). Germline values: CDR1 SEHNR, CDR2 FQNEAQ (reference sequence). Trimming cost V 0 bases and J 7 bases, with 15 bases left between them. The CDR3 contains 15 residues. CDR3 coding DNA: TGTGCCAGCAGCTTAGCACTCAGGGTGGTTGGTGGCTACACCTTC. It specifies CASSLALRVVGGYTF.

The chain has TRBV30 and TRBJ1-1; the D is unclear. Germline values: CDR1 GTSNPN, CDR2 SVGIG (reference sequence). The V and J ends lost 1 base and 4 bases respectively, with 10 bases between them. The CDR3 covers 13 residues. In nucleotides, the CDR3 is TGTGCCTGGAGTGAAGCCCACGGCACTGAAGCTTTCTTT. Protein product: CAWSEAHGTEAFF.

The V and J genes are TRBV7-9 and TRBJ2-7; 7 bases agree with TRBD1. Germline values: CDR1 SEHNR, CDR2 FQNEAQ (reference sequence). Trimming removed 4 bases from V and 1 base from J; junction bases left unmatched: 7. The CDR3 length is 15 residues. CDR3 amino acids: CASSYRQGWSYEQYF. For the CDR3, the DNA is TGTGCCAGCAGCTATAGACAGGGCTGGTCCTACGAGCAGTACTTC.

V usage is TRBV7-2 and J usage is TRBJ1-3; possibly TRBD1 for D (5 bases). The CDR3 extends over 14 amino acids. Germline CDR1 and CDR2: SGHTA and FQGNSA. The V gene lost 5 bases and the J gene lost 2 bases, with 10 bases spanning the gap. CDR3 in DNA: TGTGCCAGCAGCCGGGGGAGGACTGGAAACACCATATATTTT. Translated, it gives CASSRGRTGNTIYF.

V and J are TRBV7-2 and TRBJ2-3, with D tentatively TRBD1 (6 bases). Between the trimmed V and J ends, which lost 1 base and 3 bases, there was a span of 17 bases. This CDR3 is 17 amino acids long. Germline CDR1 SGHTA, CDR2 FQGNSA. CDR3 amino acids: CTSSLVAQGRGTDTQYF. DNA of the CDR3: TGTACCAGCAGCTTAGTCGCACAGGGAAGAGGTACAGATACGCAGTATTTT.

The V and J genes are TRBV5-4 and TRBJ1-2; no clear D gene. The CDR3 extends over 15 amino acids. V lost 0 bases, J lost 0 bases, and 9 bases lay in between. The V gene's germline CDR1 is SGHNT and CDR2 YYREEE (reference sequence). CDR3 DNA: TGTGCCAGCAGCTTGGGACAAGCAGCTAACTATGGCTACACCTTC. Translation gives CASSLGQAANYGYTF.

This rearrangement joins TRBV28 to TRBJ1-5; D is uncertain. Germline V gene data show CDR1 as MDHEN and CDR2 as SYDVKM. The CDR3 totals 15 residues. Deletions cut 6 bases from V and 6 bases from J, with 18 bases between. The chain's CDR3 is CASSPPAGMGQPQHF. For the CDR3, the DNA is TGTGCCAGCAGCCCCCCAGCCGGGATGGGTCAGCCCCAGCATTTT.

Only one count was recorded for this clone. V gene TRBV7-2 combines with J gene TRBJ1-2, with 7 bases aligning to TRBD1. CDR3 length equals 14 residues. V lost 1 base and J lost 4; bases outside the gene matches: 3. The germline V gene encodes CDR1 SGHTA and CDR2 FQGNSA. The CDR3 loop is CASSLGDSGYGYTF. CDR3 coding DNA: TGTGCCAGCAGCTTAGGGGACAGCGGCTATGGCTACACCTTC.

The chain is built from TRBV15 and TRBJ1-5; D might be TRBD1 (6 bases). From germline, CDR1 is LNHNV and CDR2 YYDKDF (reference sequence). The CDR3 loop spans 15 amino acids. V shed 6 bases and J shed 0 bases, with 12 bases lying between them. DNA for the CDR3: TGTGCCACCAGTAAGGGGGACCATAGCAATCAGCCCCAGCATTTT. Translation: CATSKGDHSNQPQHF.

There are a few counts of this clone. CDR3 bases: TGCGCCAGCAGCCAAGGGACTAGCGGGGCTTACGAGCAGTACTTC. It codes for CASSQGTSGAYEQYF. The V call is TRBV4-1, the J call TRBJ2-7, with 12 bases identical to TRBD2. V gave up 1 base and J gave up 4 bases; unmatched junction bases: 2. Germline CDR1 reads MGHRA; CDR2 reads YSYEKL. The CDR3 extends over 15 amino acids.